This TCR beta chain originates from a study of T cells in Graves' hyperthyroidism and ophthalmopathy. Findings and limits, study-wide: Ophthalmopathy, as predicted by the model, came a median roughly 6.3 months after the prediction.

This clonotype was seen only a few times. Its antigen remains unknown. Deletions cut 1 base from V and 6 bases from J, with 10 bases between. Germline V gene data show CDR1 as LGHDT and CDR2 as YNNKEL (reference sequence). The CDR3 is 14 residues long. TCR beta CDR3 region amplification was performed from RNA transcripts. RT-PCR in the first round (using the HTBI primer set) targeted the TCR CDR3. TCRdb passed the multiplex PCR reads through MiXCR, listing each CDR3 protein once. The table lists 90,000 to 120,000 distinct CDR3 sequences, roughly 15% of them singletons. The rearrangement joins TRBV3-1 to TRBJ1-5; possibly TRBD1 for D (6 bases). Material for sequencing was blood. The clonotype comes from a woman aged 50 to 60 with Graves' hyperthyroidism. The CDR3 DNA reads as TGTGCCAGCAGCCAAGGACAGGACCTTCAGCCCCAGCATTTT. It encodes CASSQGQDLQPQHF.